The clone carrying this TCR beta chain was detected only a few times. What it recognizes is unknown. Oncomine TCR Beta short-read sequencing was applied to DNA from cultured CD4+ T cells. MiXCR, applied by TCRdb to the PCR reads, yields one record per CDR3 protein. The data contain around 12,000 distinct CDR3 sequences, 35% to 55% of them singletons. This sample was included in a study of vaccination and CD4 T cells after COVID-19. CDR3 length: 14 amino acids. V was pared by 6 bases and J by 2 bases, with 13 bases between. Germline V lookup: CDR1 SNHLY, CDR2 FYNNEI. Sample treatment: roughly 11-day PBMC culture with coronavirus spike peptide pools or control peptides (ViraFEST assay). Findings and caveats of the study: Relatively few convalescent patients were studied; early post-infection timepoints were not included.

The source of this sequence is a human donor with COVID-19. The chain is built from TRBV2 and TRBJ1-2; D perhaps matches TRBD1 (5 bases). The sample consisted of cultured CD4+ T cells from blood. The CDR3 nucleotides are TGTGCCAGCAGCCTTTCGACAGTGAACTATGGCTACACCTTC. The encoded protein is CASSLSTVNYGYTF. Drawing the rest from reference TRBV2 and TRBJ1-2, the complete variable domain is EPEVTQTPSHQVTQMGQEVILRCVPISNHLYFYWYRQILGQKVEFLVSFYNNEISEKSEIFDDQFSVERPDGSNFTLKIRSTKLEDSAMYFCASSLSTVNYGYTFGSGTRLTVV.